This T cell receptor (beta chain) is from a study of PD-1 blockade in classical Hodgkin lymphoma. For the study at large: Patients got intravenous nivolumab 3 mg/kg every 2 weeks.

After autologous stem cell transplantation all patients relapsed, and prior brentuximab vedotin exposure differed between cohorts. Patients reached a best response of complete response, partial response or progressive disease. To note about this clone: The antigen is undetermined.

This CDR3 region has 14 residues. Germline V gene lookup returns CDR1 LNHDA and CDR2 SQIVND (reference sequence). V lost 8 bases and J lost 7, with 18 bases in between. Repertoires were generated with immunoSEQ multiplex PCR, while TCRdb's copy carries only in-frame clones and drops some. The repertoire consists of more than 140,000 clones, with about four fifths occurring once and the leading ten covering 7.5% to 10%. Findings of the study overall: Complete responders possessed baseline diversity comparable to newly diagnosed patients. Healthy donors were reported to have higher baseline TCR diversity than newly diagnosed patients.

The rearrangement joins TRBV19 to TRBJ1-5; D not certain. The sequenced sample was peripheral blood mononuclear cells (PBMCs), obtained before the second cycle of nivolumab. The TCR comes from a human donor with classical Hodgkin lymphoma. The CDR3 nucleotides are TGTGCCAGTTCATACGCAGAGGACGTACAGCCCCAGCATTTT. Its protein product is CASSYAEDVQPQHF.